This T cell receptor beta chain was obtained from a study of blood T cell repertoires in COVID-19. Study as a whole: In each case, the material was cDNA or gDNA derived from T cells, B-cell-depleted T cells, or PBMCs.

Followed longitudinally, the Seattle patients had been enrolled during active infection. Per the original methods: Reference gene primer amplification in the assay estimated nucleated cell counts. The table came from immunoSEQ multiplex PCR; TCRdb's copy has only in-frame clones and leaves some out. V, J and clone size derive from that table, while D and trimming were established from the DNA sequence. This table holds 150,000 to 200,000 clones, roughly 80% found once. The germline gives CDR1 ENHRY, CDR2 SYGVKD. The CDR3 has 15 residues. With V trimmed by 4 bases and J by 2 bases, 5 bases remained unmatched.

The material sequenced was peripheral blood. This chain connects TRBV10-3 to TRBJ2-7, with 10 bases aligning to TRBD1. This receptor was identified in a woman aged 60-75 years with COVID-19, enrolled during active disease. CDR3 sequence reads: CAISAGTGEAYEQYF. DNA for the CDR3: TGTGCCATCAGTGCTGGGACAGGGGAGGCCTACGAGCAGTACTTC.